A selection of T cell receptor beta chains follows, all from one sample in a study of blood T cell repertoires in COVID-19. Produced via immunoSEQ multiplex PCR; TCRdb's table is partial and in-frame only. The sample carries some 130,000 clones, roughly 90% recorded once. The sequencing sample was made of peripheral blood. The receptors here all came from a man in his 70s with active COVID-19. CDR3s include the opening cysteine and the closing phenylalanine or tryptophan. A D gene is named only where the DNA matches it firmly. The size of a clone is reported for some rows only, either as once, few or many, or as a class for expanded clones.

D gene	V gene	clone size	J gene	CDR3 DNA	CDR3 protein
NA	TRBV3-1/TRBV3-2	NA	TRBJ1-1	TGTGCCAGCAGCTACAGGGAGGGCAACACTGAAGCTTTCTTT	CASSYREGNTEAFF
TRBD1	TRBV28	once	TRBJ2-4	TGTGCCAGCAGTCCACCGGATCGAGGGGGCCAGTACTTC	CASSPPDRGGQYF
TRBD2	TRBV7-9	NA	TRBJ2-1	TGTGCCAGCAGCCCTAGCGGGAGCCGGGGTGAGCAGTTCTTC	CASSPSGSRGEQFF
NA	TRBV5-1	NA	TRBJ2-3	TGCGCCAGCAGCTTGGACGTGGGCCGGACAGATACGCAGTATTTT	CASSLDVGRTDTQYF
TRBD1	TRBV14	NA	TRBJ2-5	TGTGCCAGCAGCGAGCCGGGGATAGGGGGCCCTCTCCAAGAGACCCAGTACTTC	CASSEPGIGGPLQETQYF
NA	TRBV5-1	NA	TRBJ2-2	TGCGCCAGCAGCTCTACCGTTGCGAACACCGGGGAGCTGTTTTTT	CASSSTVANTGELFF
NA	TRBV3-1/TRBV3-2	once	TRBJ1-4	TGTGCCAGCAGCCAAGGAGGGGGTGGAGAAAAACTGTTTTTT	CASSQGGGGEKLFF
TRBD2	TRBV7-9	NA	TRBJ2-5	TGTGCCAGCAGGGCGGGGGACCTCCGGCAAGAGACCCAGTACTTC	CASRAGDLRQETQYF
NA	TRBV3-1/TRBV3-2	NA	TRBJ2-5	TGTGCCAGCAGCCAAGATGCGAAGACCCAGTACTTC	CASSQDAKTQYF
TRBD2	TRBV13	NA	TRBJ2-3	TGTGCCAGCAGCTGGGGGGGTGGGACTAGCGATTCTAGCACAGATACGCAGTATTTT	CASSWGGGTSDSSTDTQYF
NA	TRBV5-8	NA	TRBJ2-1	TGTGCCAGCAATAGATACAATGAGCAGTTCTTC	CASNRYNEQFF
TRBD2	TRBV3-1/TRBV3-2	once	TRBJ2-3	TGTGCCAGCAGCCAAGGGGAACTAGCGGGAGCTCGCACAGATACGCAGTATTTT	CASSQGELAGARTDTQYF
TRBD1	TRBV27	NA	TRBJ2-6	TGTGCCAGCAGTGAAACGGGACAGGGTGTGAGTGGGGCCAACGTCCTGACTTTC	CASSETGQGVSGANVLTF
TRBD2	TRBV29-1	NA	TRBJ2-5	TGCAGCGTTGACCTAATGACTAGCGGGAGGGAGACCCAGTACTTC	CSVDLMTSGRETQYF
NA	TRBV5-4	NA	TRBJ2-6	TGTGCCAGCAGCCAACGGTCCAACTCTGGGGCCAACGTCCTGACTTTC	CASSQRSNSGANVLTF
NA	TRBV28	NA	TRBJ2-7	TGTGCCAGCAGTTTAGTAAACGAGCAGTACTTC	CASSLVNEQYF
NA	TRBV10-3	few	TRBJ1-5	TGTGCCACCAGGGGAGCTTCCATTAGCAATCAGCCCCAGCATTTT	CATRGASISNQPQHF
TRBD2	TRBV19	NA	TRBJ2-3	TGTGCCAGTAGAGGACTAGGAGGACTAGCGGGTGGCACAGATACGCAGTATTTT	CASRGLGGLAGGTDTQYF
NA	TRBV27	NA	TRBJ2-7	TGTGCCAGCAGTTTAAGGGGGGGCCCCTACGAGCAGTACTTC	CASSLRGGPYEQYF
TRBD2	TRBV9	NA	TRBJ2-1	TGTGCCAGCAGCGGGAGGGCGGGAGTCCACAATGAGCAGTTCTTC	CASSGRAGVHNEQFF
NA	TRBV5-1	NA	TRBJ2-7	TGCGCCAGCAGCTTCACTGCTGGTGCCTACGAGCAGTACTTC	CASSFTAGAYEQYF
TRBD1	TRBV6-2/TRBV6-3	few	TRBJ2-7	TGTGCCAGCAGTTACTCTCCAGGGGGTTCTTCCGAGCAGTACTTC	CASSYSPGGSSEQYF
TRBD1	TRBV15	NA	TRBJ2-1	TGTGCCACCAGCGAACACCGGGACAGAAATGAGCAGTTCTTC	CATSEHRDRNEQFF
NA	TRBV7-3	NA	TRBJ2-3	TGTGCCAGCAGCCTAAGGGCAAGCACAGATACGCAGTATTTT	CASSLRASTDTQYF
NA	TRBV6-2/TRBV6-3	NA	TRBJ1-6	TGTGCCAGCAGTGACAGTAATTCACCCCTCCACTTT	CASSDSNSPLHF
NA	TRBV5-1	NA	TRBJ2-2	TGCGCCAGCAGCCCCCGACAGAACACCGGGGAGCTGTTTTTT	CASSPRQNTGELFF
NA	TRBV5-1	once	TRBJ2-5	TGCGCCAGCAGCTTGTCATCCGGAGGAGAGACCCAGTACTTC	CASSLSSGGETQYF
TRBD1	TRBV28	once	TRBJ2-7	TGTGCCAGCAGTTCTTCCGGGACAGGCTCCTACGAGCAGTACTTC	CASSSSGTGSYEQYF
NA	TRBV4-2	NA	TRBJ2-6	TGTGCCAGCAGCCAAGATCCCCCAGGGGACTCTGGGGCCAACGTCCTGACTTTC	CASSQDPPGDSGANVLTF
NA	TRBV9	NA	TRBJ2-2	TGTGCCAGCAGCGTAGAGCCGGGCACCGGGGAGCTGTTTTTT	CASSVEPGTGELFF
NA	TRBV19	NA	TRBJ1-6	TGTGCCAGTAGTCCCAATTTTGAGGGCGTCCGTTCACCCCTCCACTTT	CASSPNFEGVRSPLHF
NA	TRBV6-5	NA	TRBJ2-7	TGTGCCCTAGGCCGAGACTCCTACGAGCAGTACTTC	CALGRDSYEQYF
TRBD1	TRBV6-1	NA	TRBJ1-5	TGTGCCAGCAGTGAAACATGGACAGGGAGGTTTAGCAATCAGCCCCAGCATTTT	CASSETWTGRFSNQPQHF
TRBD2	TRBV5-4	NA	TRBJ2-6	TGTGCCAGCAGCAATAGCGGGAGTGGCTCTGGGGCCAACGTCCTGACTTTC	CASSNSGSGSGANVLTF
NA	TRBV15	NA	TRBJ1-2	TGTGCCACCAGCACACAGGTTTACCATGGCTACACCTTC	CATSTQVYHGYTF
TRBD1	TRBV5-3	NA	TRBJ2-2	TGTGCCAGAAGCTTAAGGACAGGGGACACCGGGGAGCTGTTTTTT	CARSLRTGDTGELFF
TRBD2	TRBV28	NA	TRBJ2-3	TGTGCCAGCCCCCCGGGACTAGCGGGGTATGAGGCAGATACGCAGTATTTT	CASPPGLAGYEADTQYF
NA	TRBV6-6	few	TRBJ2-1	TGTGCCAGCAGTTACCCCTTGGAGGGATACAATGAGCAGTTCTTC	CASSYPLEGYNEQFF
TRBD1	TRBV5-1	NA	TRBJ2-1	TGCGCCAGTGCCTATTGGACAGGGGGAACGAGCTCCTACAATGAGCAGTTCTTC	CASAYWTGGTSSYNEQFF
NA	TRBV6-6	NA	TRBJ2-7	TGTGCCAGCAGAGGGGCCTGGCCCTACGAGCAGTACTTC	CASRGAWPYEQYF
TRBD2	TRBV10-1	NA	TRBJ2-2	TGCGCCAGCTCACGAGCGGGAGTCGGGACCGGGGAGCTGTTTTTT	CASSRAGVGTGELFF
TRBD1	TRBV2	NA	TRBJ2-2	TGTGCCACCAGGGGACAGGGTGTTTTGGCCGGGGAGCTGTTTTTT	CATRGQGVLAGELFF
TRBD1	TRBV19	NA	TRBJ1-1	TGTGCCAGTAGTCCGACCGGGACAGGAGTTGAAGCTTTCTTT	CASSPTGTGVEAFF
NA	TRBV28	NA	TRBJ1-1	TGTGCCAGCAGTATTGGCAGCAGGGCGTCGAGCACTGAAGCTTTCTTT	CASSIGSRASSTEAFF
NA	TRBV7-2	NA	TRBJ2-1	TGTGCCAGCAGCTTCGGAGTCCTCTCCTACAATGAGCAGTTCTTC	CASSFGVLSYNEQFF
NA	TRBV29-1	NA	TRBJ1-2	TGCAGCGTTGAAGACCAGGGAGGCTATGGCTACACCTTC	CSVEDQGGYGYTF
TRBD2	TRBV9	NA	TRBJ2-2	TGTGCCAGCAGCGTAGCGGGGGGAGACACCGGGGAGCTGTTTTTT	CASSVAGGDTGELFF
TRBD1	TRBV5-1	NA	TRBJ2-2	TGCGCCAGCAGCTCCCGACAGGGAGTAAACACCGGGGAGCTGTTTTTT	CASSSRQGVNTGELFF
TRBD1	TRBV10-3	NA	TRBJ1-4	TGTGCCATCAGTGAACAGGGGAATGAAAAACTGTTTTTT	CAISEQGNEKLFF
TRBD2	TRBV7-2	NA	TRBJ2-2	TGTGCCAGCGGGAGGGGTCTAGCGGGAGGGACCGGGGAGCTGTTTTTT	CASGRGLAGGTGELFF
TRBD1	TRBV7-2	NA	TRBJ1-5	TGTGCCAGCAGCCCGGGGACAGATAATAGCAATCAGCCCCAGCATTTT	CASSPGTDNSNQPQHF
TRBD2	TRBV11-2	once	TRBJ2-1	TGTGCCAGCAGCCATCGACTAGCGGGAGGATCGAATGAGCAGTTCTTC	CASSHRLAGGSNEQFF
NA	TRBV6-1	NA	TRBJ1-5	TGTGCCAGCAGTGAAGCCCCTAGAGGTGGTCAGCCCCAGCATTTT	CASSEAPRGGQPQHF
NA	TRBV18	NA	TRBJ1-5	TGTGCCAGCTCACCAGCGGGCGGGAACCAGCCCCAGCATTTT	CASSPAGGNQPQHF